What follows describes a single T cell receptor (beta chain). TCRdb's table, derived via immunoSEQ multiplex PCR, lists solely in-frame clones and lacks some. The sample lists about 80,000 clones; about 90% were seen once. The data belong to a study of T cell changes during pregnancy in multiple sclerosis. The sequence was collected from a female donor with multiple sclerosis, enrolled in a pregnancy study. This specimen consisted of peripheral blood, obtained before pregnancy.

DNA for the CDR3: TGTGCCAGCAGTTACCGGACAGGGCTCTCTGGAAACACCATATATTTT. Protein: CASSYRTGLSGNTIYF. The V gene is TRBV6-5, the J gene TRBJ1-3, with 8 bases lining up with TRBD1. V dropped 2 bases and J dropped 0; count of bases not matched to a gene: 3. The CDR3 totals 16 residues. The germline gives CDR1 MNHEY, CDR2 SVGAGI.